This T cell receptor beta chain was sequenced for a study of CD8 T cells in Susac syndrome. Whole-study context: When blood was drawn, the patients with Susac syndrome were therapy-naive, on corticosteroids, or on intravenous immunoglobulin alone.

Random hexamers primed reverse transcription of about 0.45 to 1 ug RNA. A single record per CDR3 protein comes from TCRdb applying MiXCR to the immunoSEQ multiplex PCR reads. Of about 180,000 distinct CDR3 sequences listed, roughly 94% are singletons. This clonotype was sampled from a human donor with Susac syndrome. The sequenced material came from CD4+ T cells from PBMCs.

Here the CDR3 reads CASSPGPGQLYGYTF. The CDR3 coding sequence is TGTGCCAGCAGCCCAGGACCGGGACAGCTCTATGGCTACACCTTC. The rearrangement uses TRBV7-2 and TRBJ1-2; 7 nucleotides agree with TRBD1. This CDR3 contains 15 residues. Germline V lookup: CDR1 SGHTA, CDR2 FQGNSA. With 5 bases clipped from V and 4 bases from J, the junction kept 10 bases outside the gene matches.